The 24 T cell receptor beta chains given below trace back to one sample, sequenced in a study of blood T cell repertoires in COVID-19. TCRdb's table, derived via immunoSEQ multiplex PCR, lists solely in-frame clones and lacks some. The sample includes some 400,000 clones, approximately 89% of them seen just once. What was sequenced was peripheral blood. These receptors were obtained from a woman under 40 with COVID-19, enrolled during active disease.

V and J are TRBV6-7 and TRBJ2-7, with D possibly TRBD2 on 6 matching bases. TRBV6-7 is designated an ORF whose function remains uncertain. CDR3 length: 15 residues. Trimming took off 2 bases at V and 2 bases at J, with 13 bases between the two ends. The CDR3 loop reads CASSYGIAEPYEQYF. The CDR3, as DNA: TGTGCCAGCAGTTACGGGATAGCGGAGCCCTACGAGCAGTACTTC.

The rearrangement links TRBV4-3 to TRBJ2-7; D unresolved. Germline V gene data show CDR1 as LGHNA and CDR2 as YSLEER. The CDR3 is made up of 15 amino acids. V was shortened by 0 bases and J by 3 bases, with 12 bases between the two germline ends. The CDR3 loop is CASSQDSSDLYEQYF. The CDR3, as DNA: TGCGCCAGCAGCCAAGATTCCAGCGACCTCTACGAGCAGTACTTC.

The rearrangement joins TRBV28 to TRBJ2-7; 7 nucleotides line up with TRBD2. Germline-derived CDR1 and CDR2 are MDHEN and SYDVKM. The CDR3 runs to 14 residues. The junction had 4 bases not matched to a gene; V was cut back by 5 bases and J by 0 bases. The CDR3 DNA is TGTGCCAGCAGTACAGCGGGATTCTCCTACGAGCAGTACTTC. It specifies CASSTAGFSYEQYF.

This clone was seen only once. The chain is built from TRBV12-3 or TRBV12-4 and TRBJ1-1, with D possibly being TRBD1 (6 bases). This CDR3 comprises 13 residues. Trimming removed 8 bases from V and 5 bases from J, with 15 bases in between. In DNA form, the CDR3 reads TGTGCCAGCTTGGACAGCCCGGGGACTGAAGCTTTCTTT. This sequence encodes CASLDSPGTEAFF.

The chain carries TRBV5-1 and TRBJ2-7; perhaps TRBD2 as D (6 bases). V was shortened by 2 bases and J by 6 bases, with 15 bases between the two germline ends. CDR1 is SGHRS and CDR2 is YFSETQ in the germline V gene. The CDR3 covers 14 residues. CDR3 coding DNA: TGCGCCAGCAGCTTAACGGGCCGGAGGGGCGAGCAGTACTTC. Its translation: CASSLTGRRGEQYF. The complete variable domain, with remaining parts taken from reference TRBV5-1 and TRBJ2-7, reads KAGVTQTPRYLIKTRGQQVTLSCSPISGHRSVSWYQQTPGQGLQFLFEYFSETQRNKGNFPGRFSGRQFSNSRSEMNVSTLELGDSALYLCASSLTGRRGEQYFGPGTRLTVT.

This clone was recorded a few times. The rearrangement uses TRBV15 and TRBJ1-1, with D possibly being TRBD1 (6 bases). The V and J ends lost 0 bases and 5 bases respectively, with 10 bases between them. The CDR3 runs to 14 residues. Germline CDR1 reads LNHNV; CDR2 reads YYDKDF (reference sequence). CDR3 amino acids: CATSRDLTGTEAFF. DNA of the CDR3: TGTGCCACCAGCAGAGACCTTACAGGGACTGAAGCTTTCTTT.

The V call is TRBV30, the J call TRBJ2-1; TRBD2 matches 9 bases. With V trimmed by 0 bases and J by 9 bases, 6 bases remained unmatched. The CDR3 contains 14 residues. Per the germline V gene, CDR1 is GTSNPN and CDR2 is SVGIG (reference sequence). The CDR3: CAWSVGLATGEQFF. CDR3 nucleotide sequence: TGTGCCTGGAGTGTCGGACTAGCGACCGGTGAGCAGTTCTTC. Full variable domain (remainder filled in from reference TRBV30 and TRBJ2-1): SQTIHQWPATLVQPVGSPLSLECTVEGTSNPNLYWYRQAAGRGLQLLFYSVGIGQISSEVPQNLSASRPQDRQFILSSKKLLLSDSGFYLCAWSVGLATGEQFFGPGTRLTVL.

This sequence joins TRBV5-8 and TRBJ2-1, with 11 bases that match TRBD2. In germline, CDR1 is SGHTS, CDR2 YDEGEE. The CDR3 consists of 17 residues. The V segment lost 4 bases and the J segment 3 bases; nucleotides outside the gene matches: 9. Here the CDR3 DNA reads TGTGCCAGCAGCCGGCTTGGGACTAGCGGTTTCTACAATGAGCAGTTCTTC. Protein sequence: CASSRLGTSGFYNEQFF.

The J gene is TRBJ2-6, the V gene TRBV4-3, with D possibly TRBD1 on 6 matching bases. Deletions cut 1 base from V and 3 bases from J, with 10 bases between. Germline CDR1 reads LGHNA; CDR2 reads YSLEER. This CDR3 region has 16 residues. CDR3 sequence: CASSQGRGVGANVLTF. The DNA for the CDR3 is TGCGCCAGCAGCCAAGGCAGGGGAGTTGGGGCCAACGTCCTGACTTTC.

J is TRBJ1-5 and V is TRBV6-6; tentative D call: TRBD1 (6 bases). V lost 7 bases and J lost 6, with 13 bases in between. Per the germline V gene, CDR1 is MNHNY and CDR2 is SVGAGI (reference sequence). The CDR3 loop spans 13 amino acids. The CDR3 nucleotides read TGTGCCAGCACACAGGGTCCCGGTCAGCCCCAGCATTTT. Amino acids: CASTQGPGQPQHF.

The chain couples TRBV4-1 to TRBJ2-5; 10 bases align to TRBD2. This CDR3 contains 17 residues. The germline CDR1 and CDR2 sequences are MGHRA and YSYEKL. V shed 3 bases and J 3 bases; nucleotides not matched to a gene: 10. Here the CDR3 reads CASSQVLWGTSEETQYF. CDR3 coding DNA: TGCGCCAGCAGCCAGGTACTCTGGGGGACTAGCGAAGAGACCCAGTACTTC.

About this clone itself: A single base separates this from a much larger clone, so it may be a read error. The CDR3 protein is CASSSAYEQYF. The CDR3 region has the DNA TGTGCCAGCAGCTCCGCCTACGAGCAGTACTTC. V gene TRBV11-2 combines with J gene TRBJ2-7; D remains unclear. Trimming cost V 4 bases and J 2 bases, with 3 bases left between them. Germline V gene data show CDR1 as SGHAT and CDR2 as FQNNGV. This CDR3 has 11 amino acids.

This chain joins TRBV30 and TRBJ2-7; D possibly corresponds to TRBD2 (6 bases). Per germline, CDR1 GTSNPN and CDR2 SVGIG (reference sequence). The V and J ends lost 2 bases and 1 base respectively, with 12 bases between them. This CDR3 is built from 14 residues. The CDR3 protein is CAWSYGAGSYEQYF. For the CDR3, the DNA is TGTGCCTGGAGTTACGGGGCGGGATCCTACGAGCAGTACTTC.

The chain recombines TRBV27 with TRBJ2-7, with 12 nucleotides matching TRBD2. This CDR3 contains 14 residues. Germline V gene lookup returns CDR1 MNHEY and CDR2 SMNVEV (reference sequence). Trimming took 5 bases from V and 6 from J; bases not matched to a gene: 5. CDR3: CASSQTSGSGEQYF. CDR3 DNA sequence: TGTGCCAGCAGTCAGACTAGCGGGAGTGGCGAGCAGTACTTC.

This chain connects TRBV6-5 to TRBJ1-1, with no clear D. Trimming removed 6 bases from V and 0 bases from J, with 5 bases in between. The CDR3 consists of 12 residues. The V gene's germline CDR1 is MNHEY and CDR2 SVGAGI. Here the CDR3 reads CASRALNTEAFF. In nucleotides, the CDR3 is TGTGCCAGCAGAGCCCTGAACACTGAAGCTTTCTTT.

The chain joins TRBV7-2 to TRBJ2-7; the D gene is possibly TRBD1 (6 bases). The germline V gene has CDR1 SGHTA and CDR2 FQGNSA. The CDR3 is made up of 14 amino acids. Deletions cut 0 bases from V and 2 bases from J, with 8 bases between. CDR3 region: CASSLATGTYEQYF. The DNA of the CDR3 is TGTGCCAGCAGCTTAGCGACAGGTACCTACGAGCAGTACTTC.

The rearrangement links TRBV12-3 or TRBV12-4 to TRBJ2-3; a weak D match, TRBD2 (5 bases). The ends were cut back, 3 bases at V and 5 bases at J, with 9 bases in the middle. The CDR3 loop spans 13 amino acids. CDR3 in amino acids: CASSLGVGDTQYF. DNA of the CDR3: TGTGCCAGCAGTTTGGGAGTAGGAGATACGCAGTATTTT.

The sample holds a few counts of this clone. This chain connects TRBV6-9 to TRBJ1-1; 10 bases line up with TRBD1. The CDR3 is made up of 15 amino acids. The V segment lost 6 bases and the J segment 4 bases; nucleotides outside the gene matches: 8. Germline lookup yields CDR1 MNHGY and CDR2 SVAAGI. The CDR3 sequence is CASRNGDRGPTEAFF. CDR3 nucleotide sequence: TGTGCCAGCAGGAACGGGGACAGGGGTCCCACTGAAGCTTTCTTT.

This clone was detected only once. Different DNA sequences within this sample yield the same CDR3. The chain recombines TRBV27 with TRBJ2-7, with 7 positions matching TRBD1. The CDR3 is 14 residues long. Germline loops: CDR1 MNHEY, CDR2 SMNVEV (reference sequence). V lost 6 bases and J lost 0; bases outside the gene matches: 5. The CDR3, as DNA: TGTGCCAGCAGGCGACAGGGTTCCTCCTACGAGCAGTACTTC. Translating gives CASRRQGSSYEQYF.

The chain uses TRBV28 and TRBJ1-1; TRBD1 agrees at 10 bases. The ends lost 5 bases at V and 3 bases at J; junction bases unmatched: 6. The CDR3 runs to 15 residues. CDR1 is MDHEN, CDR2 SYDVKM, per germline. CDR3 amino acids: CASSRTGGVDTEAFF. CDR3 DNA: TGTGCCAGCAGTCGGACAGGGGGTGTGGACACTGAAGCTTTCTTT.

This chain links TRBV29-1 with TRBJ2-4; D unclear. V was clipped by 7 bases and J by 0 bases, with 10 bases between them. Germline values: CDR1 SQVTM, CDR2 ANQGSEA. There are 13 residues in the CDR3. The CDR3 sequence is CSGTSLAKNIQYF. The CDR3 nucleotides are TGCAGCGGTACTTCTTTAGCCAAAAACATTCAGTACTTC.

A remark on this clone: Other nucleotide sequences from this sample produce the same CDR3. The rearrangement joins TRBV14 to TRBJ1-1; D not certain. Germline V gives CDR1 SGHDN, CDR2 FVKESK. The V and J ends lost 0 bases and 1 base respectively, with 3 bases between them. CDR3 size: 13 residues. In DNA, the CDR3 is TGTGCCAGCAGCCAAGACCAGAACACTGAAGCTTTCTTT. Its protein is CASSQDQNTEAFF.

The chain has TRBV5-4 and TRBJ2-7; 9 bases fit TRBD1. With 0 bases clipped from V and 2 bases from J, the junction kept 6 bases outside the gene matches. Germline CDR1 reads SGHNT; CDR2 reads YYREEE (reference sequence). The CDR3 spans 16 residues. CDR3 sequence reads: CASSLGRGQGPYEQYF. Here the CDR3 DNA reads TGTGCCAGCAGCTTGGGGCGGGGACAGGGACCCTACGAGCAGTACTTC.

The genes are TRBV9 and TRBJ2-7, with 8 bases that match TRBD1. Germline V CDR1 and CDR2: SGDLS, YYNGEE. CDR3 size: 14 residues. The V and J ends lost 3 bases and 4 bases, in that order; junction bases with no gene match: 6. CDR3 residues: CASSEAGGEYEQYF. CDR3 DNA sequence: TGTGCCAGCAGCGAGGCAGGGGGCGAATACGAGCAGTACTTC.